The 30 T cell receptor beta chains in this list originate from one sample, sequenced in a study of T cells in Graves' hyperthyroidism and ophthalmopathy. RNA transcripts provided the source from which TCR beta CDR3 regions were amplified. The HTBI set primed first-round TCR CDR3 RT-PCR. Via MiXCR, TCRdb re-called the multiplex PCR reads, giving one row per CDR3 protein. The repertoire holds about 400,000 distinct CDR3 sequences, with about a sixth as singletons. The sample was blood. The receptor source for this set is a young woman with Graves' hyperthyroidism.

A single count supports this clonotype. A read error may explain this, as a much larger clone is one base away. CDR3 sequence reads: CASSLSFEGAATEAFF. Here the CDR3 DNA reads TGTGCCAGCAGCTTAAGTTTTGAGGGGGCGGCCACTGAAGCTTTCTTT. V gene TRBV5-5 combines with J gene TRBJ1-1; 7 bases are shared with TRBD1. V dropped 2 bases and J dropped 4; count of bases not matched to a gene: 11. The CDR3 is 16 residues long. The germline V gene has CDR1 SGHKS and CDR2 YYEKEE (reference sequence). Supplemented by reference TRBV5-5 and TRBJ1-1, the full variable domain reads DAGVTQSPTHLIKTRGQQVTLRCSPISGHKSVSWYQQVLGQGPQFIFQYYEKEERGRGNFPDRFSARQFPNYSSELNVNALLLGDSALYLCASSLSFEGAATEAFFGQGTRLTVV.

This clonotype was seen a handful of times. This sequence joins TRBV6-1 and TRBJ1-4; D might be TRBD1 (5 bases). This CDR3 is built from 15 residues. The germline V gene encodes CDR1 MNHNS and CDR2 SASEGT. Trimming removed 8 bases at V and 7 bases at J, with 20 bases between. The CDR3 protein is CASQRMGGGGEKLFF. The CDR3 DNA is TGTGCCAGCCAAAGAATGGGGGGGGGTGGTGAAAAACTGTTTTTT.

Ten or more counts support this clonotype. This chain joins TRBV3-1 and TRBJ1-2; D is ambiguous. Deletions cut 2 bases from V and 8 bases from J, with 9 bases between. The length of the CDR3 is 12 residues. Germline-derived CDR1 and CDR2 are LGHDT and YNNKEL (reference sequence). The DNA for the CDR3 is TGTGCCAGCAGCCAATATCAACTAGGCTACACCTTC. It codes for CASSQYQLGYTF.

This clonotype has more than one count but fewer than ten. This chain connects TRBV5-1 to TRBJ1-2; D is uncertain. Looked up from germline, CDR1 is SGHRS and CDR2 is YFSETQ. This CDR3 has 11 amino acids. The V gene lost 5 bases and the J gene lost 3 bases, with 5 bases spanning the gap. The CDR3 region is CASRTDYGYTF. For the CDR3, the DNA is TGCGCCAGCAGGACGGACTATGGCTACACCTTC.

The CDR3 sequence: CASRDRGGWSPLHF. The CDR3 DNA is TGTGCCAGCAGAGACAGGGGAGGATGGTCACCCCTCCACTTT. The chain links TRBV11-1 to TRBJ1-6; the match to TRBD1 covers 8 bases. With V trimmed by 6 bases and J by 10 bases, 8 bases remained unmatched. The V gene's germline CDR1 is SGHAT and CDR2 FQDESV (reference sequence). The CDR3 runs 14 residues.

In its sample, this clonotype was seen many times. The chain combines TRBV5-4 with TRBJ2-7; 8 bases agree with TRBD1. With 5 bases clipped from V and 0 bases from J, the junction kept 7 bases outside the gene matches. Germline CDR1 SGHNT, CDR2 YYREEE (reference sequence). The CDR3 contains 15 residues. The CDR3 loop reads CASSSTGTGSYEQYF. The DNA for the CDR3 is TGTGCCAGCAGTTCGACCGGGACAGGCTCCTACGAGCAGTACTTC.

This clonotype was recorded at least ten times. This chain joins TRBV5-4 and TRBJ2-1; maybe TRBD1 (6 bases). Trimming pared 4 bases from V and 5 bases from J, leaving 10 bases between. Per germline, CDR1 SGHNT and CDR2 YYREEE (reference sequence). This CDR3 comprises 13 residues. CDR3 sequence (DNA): TGTGCCAGCAGCCGACAGGAAAACAATGAGCAGTTCTTC. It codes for CASSRQENNEQFF. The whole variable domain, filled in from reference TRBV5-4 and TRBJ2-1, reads ETGVTQSPTHLIKTRGQQVTLRCSSQSGHNTVSWYQQALGQGPQFIFQYYREEENGRGNFPPRFSGLQFPNYSSELNVNALELDDSALYLCASSRQENNEQFFGPGTRLTVL.

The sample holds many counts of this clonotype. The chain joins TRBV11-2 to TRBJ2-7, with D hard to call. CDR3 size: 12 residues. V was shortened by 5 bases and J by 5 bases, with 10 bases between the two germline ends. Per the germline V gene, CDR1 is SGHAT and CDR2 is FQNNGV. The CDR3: CASSRTRDEQYF. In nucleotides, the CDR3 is TGTGCCAGCAGCCGTACCCGGGACGAGCAGTACTTC.

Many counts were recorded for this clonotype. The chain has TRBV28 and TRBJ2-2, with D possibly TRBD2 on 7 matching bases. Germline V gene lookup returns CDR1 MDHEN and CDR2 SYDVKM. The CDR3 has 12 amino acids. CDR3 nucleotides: TGTGCAGGGGGGGGGCTTCCCGGGGAGCTGTTTTTT. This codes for CAGGGLPGELFF.

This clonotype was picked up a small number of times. The CDR3 spells CASSYGSSGRIHRYEQYF. CDR3 DNA sequence: TGTGCCAGCAGTTACGGCTCTAGCGGGAGGATCCATCGCTACGAGCAGTACTTC. This sequence joins TRBV6-5 and TRBJ2-7; TRBD2 matches 11 bases. V trimming: 2 bases; J trimming: 3 bases; junction bases outside the gene matches: 12. The CDR3 consists of 18 residues. Germline CDR1 is MNHEY and CDR2 is SVGAGI.

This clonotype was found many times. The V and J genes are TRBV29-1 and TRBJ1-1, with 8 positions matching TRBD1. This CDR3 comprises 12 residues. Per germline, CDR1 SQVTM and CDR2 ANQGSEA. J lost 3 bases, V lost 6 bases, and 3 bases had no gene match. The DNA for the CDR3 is TGCAGCGTGCGGGACAGGTACACTGAAGCTTTCTTT. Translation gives CSVRDRYTEAFF.

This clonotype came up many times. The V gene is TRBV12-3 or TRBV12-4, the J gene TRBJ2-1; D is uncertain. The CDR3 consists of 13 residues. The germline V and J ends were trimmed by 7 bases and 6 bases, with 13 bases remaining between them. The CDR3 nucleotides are TGTGCCAGCACCGAGGACGTTTTCAATGAGCAGTTCTTC. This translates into CASTEDVFNEQFF.

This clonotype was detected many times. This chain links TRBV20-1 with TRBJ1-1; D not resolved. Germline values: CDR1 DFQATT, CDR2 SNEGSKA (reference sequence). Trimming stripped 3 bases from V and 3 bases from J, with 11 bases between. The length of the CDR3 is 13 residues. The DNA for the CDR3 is TGCAGTGCTAGTAAGAGTTTCGACACTGAAGCTTTCTTT. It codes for CSASKSFDTEAFF.

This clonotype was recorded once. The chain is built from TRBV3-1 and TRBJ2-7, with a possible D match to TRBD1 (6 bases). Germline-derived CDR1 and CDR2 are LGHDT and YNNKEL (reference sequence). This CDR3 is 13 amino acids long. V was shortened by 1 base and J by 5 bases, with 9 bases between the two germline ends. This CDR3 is CASSQGTGNEQYF. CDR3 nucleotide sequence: TGTGCCAGCAGCCAAGGCACAGGGAACGAGCAGTACTTC.

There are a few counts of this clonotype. The CDR3 loop is CAISRGPGANEKLFF. As DNA, the CDR3 is TGTGCCATCAGCCGGGGCCCCGGGGCTAATGAAAAACTGTTTTTT. The chain links TRBV10-3 to TRBJ1-4, with TRBD1 as a possible D gene (5 bases). The CDR3 totals 15 residues. V was clipped by 6 bases and J by 3 bases, with 14 bases between them. CDR1 ENHRY and CDR2 SYGVKD come from the germline V gene.

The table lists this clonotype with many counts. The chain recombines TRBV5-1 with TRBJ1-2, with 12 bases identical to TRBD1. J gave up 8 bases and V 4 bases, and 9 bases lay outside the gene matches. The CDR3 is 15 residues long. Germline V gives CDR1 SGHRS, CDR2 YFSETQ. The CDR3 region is CASSTPGQGARGYTF. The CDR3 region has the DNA TGCGCCAGCAGCACTCCGGGACAGGGGGCAAGAGGCTACACCTTC.

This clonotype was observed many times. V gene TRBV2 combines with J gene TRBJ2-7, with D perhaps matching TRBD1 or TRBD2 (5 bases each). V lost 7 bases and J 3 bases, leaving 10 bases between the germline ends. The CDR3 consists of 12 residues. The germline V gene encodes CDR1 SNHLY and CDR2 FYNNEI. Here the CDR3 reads CASNEGNYEQYF. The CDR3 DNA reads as TGTGCCAGCAATGAGGGGAACTACGAGCAGTACTTC.

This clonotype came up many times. The CDR3 spells CASSHPGRRETQYF. The DNA for the CDR3 is TGCGCCAGCAGCCACCCGGGGAGGAGGGAGACCCAGTACTTC. The rearrangement uses TRBV4-1 and TRBJ2-5, with D possibly matching TRBD2 (6 bases). The V gene lost 3 bases and the J gene lost 5 bases, with 13 bases spanning the gap. Per germline, CDR1 MGHRA and CDR2 YSYEKL. This CDR3 is 14 amino acids long.

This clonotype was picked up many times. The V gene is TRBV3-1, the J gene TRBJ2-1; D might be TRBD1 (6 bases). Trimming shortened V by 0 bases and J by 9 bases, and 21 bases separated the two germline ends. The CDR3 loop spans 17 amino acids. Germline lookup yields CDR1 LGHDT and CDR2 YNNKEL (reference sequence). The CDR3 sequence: CASSQEVLGQGLGEQFF. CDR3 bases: TGTGCCAGCAGCCAAGAGGTGTTGGGGCAGGGGCTCGGTGAGCAGTTCTTC.

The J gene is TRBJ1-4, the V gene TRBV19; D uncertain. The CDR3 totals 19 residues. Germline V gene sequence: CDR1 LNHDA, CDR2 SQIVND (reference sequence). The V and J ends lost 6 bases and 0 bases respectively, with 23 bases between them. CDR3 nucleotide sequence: TGTGCCAGTAGCCTACCCGGTGGGAACACCTTTGCAACTAATGAAAAACTGTTTTTT. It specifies CASSLPGGNTFATNEKLFF.

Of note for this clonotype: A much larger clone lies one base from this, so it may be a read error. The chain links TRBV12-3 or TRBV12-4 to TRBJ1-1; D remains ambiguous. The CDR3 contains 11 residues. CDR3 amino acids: CASSYARRASF. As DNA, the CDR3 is TGTGCCAGCAGTTATGCCAGGAGGGCTTCCTTT.

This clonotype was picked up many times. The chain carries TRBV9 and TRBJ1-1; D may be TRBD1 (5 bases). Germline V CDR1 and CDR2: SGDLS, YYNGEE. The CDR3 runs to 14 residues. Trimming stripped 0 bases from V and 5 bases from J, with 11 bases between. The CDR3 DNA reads TGTGCCAGCAGCGTAGCGGGGGTAGGGACTGAAGCTTTCTTT. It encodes CASSVAGVGTEAFF.

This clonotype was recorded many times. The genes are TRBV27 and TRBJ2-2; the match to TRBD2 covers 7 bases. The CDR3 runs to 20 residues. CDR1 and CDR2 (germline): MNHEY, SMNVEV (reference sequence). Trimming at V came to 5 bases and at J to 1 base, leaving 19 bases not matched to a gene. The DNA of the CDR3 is TGTGCCAGCAGTCCCCACCCCACCAGGTTGCTAGCGGAGAACACCGGGGAGCTGTTTTTT. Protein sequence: CASSPHPTRLLAENTGELFF.

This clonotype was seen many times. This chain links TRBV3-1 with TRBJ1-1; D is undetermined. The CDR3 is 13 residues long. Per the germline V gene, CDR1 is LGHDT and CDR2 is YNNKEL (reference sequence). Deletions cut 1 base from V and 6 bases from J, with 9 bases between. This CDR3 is CASSQVRDAEAFF. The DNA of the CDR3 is TGTGCCAGCAGCCAAGTCAGAGACGCTGAAGCTTTCTTT. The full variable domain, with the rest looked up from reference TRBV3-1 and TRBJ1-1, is DTAVSQTPKYLVTQMGNDKSIKCEQNLGHDTMYWYKQDSKKFLKIMFSYNNKELIINETVPNRFSPKSPDKAHLNLHINSLELGDSAVYFCASSQVRDAEAFFGQGTRLTVV.

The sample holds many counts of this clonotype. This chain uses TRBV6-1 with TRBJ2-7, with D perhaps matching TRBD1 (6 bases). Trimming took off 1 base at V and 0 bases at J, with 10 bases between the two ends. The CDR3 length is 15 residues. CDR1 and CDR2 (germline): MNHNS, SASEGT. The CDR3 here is CASSEESGASYEQYF. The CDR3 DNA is TGTGCCAGCAGTGAAGAGTCAGGGGCCTCCTACGAGCAGTACTTC.

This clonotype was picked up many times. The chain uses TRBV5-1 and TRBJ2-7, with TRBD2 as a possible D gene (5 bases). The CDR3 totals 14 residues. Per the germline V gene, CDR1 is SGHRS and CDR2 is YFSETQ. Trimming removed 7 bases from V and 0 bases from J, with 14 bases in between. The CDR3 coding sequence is TGCGCCAGCGGTGCCGACACTAGCTCCTACGAGCAGTACTTC. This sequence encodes CASGADTSSYEQYF.

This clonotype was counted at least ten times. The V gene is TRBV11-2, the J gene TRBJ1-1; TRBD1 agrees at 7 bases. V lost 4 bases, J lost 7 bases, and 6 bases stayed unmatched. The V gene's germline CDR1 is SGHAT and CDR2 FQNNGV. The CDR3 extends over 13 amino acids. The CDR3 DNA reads TGTGCCAGCAGCTCCGGACAGGCACTTGAAGCTTTCTTT. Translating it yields CASSSGQALEAFF.

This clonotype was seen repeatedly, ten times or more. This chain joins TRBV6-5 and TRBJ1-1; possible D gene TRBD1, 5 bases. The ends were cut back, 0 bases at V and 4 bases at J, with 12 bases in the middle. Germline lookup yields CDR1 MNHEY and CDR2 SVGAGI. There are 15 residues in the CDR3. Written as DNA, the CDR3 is TGTGCCAGCAGTTACTCGGGGGGGGAATCCACTGAAGCTTTCTTT. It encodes CASSYSGGESTEAFF.

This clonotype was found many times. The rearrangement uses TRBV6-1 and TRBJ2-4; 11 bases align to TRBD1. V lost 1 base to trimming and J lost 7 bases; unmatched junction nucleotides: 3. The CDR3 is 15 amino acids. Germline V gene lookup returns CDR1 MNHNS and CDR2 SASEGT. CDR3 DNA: TGTGCCAGCAGTGAAGTGGGGACAGGGGGGAACATTCAGTACTTC. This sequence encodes CASSEVGTGGNIQYF.

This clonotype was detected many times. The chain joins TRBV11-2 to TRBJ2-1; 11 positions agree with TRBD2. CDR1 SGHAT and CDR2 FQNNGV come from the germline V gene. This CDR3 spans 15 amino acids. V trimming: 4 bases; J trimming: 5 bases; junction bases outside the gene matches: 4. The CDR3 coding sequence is TGTGCCAGCAGCTGGACTAGCGGGTCCGACAATGAGCAGTTCTTC. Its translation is CASSWTSGSDNEQFF.